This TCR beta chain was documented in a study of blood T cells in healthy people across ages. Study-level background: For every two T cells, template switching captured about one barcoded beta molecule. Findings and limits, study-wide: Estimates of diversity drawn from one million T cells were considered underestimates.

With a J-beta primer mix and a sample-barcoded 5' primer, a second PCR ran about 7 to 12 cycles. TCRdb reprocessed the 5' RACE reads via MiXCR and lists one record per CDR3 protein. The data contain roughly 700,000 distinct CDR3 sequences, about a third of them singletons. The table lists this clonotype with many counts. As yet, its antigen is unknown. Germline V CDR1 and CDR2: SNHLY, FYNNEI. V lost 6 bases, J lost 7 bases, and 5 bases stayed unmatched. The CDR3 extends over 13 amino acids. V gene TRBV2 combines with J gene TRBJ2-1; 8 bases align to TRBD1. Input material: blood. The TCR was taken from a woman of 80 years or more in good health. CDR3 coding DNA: TGTGCCAGCAGGAAGCAGGGGGCGAATGAGCAGTTCTTC. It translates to CASRKQGANEQFF.